The rows below give T cell receptor beta chains drawn from one sample of a study of T cell clonotyping in hematopoietic cell transplantation. Repertoires were generated with immunoSEQ multiplex PCR, while TCRdb's copy carries only in-frame clones and drops some. The sample holds about 76,000 clones, around 96% seen once. The sequenced sample was peripheral blood mononuclear cells, obtained before stem cell transplant. These receptor sequences come from a woman between 45 and 60 years old with acute myeloid leukemia. Some clones in this sample may be carry-over from other donors' samples. Both conserved end residues are part of each CDR3. D genes are given only for firm matches. A clone size is listed for some rows: how often the clone was seen (once, few, many), or a class if it is expanded.

d_gene: NA
abundance: once
j_gene: TRBJ1-3
v_gene: TRBV28
CDR3nt: TGTGCCAGCAGCCCGACAGGACTCTCTGGAAACACCATATATTTT
CDR3aa: CASSPTGLSGNTIYF

d_gene: NA
abundance: NA
j_gene: TRBJ2-5
v_gene: TRBV7-6
CDR3nt: TGTGCCAGCACTGCCGACAGGGAGGAGGAGACCCAGTACTTC
CDR3aa: CASTADREEETQYF

d_gene: TRBD2
abundance: NA
j_gene: TRBJ2-3
v_gene: TRBV30
CDR3nt: TGTGCCTCCGACCTGGGTAGCGGGAACGAGGATACGCAGTATTTT
CDR3aa: CASDLGSGNEDTQYF

d_gene: NA
abundance: NA
j_gene: TRBJ1-2
v_gene: TRBV19
CDR3nt: TGTGCCAGCCGGGACCTCTATGGCTACACCTTC
CDR3aa: CASRDLYGYTF

d_gene: TRBD2
abundance: NA
j_gene: TRBJ2-5
v_gene: TRBV6-6
CDR3nt: TGTGCCACTTCGACTAGCGGGAGGGGTGGAGAGACCCAGTACTTC
CDR3aa: CATSTSGRGGETQYF

d_gene: NA
abundance: NA
j_gene: TRBJ1-5
v_gene: TRBV28
CDR3nt: TGTGCCAGCAGTTTATTGGGTGGCAATCAGCCCCAGCATTTT
CDR3aa: CASSLLGGNQPQHF

d_gene: NA
abundance: NA
j_gene: TRBJ2-1
v_gene: TRBV30
CDR3nt: TGTGCCGGGACTGCTTTCAATGAGCAGTTCTTC
CDR3aa: CAGTAFNEQFF

d_gene: NA
abundance: NA
j_gene: TRBJ1-1
v_gene: TRBV6-1
CDR3nt: TGTGCCAGCAGTGAAGATTTATATTGGGGTGAAGCTTTCTTT
CDR3aa: CASSEDLYWGEAFF

d_gene: NA
abundance: NA
j_gene: TRBJ2-2
v_gene: TRBV19
CDR3nt: TGTGCCAGTAGTTCAGATCCCAACACCGGGGAGCTGTTTTTT
CDR3aa: CASSSDPNTGELFF

d_gene: TRBD2
abundance: NA
j_gene: TRBJ2-1
v_gene: TRBV29-1
CDR3nt: TGCAGCGTTGAAGCAGGCCTAGCGGGAGGAAGCAATGAGCAGTTCTTC
CDR3aa: CSVEAGLAGGSNEQFF

d_gene: TRBD1
abundance: NA
j_gene: TRBJ1-3
v_gene: TRBV5-1
CDR3nt: TGCGCCAGCAGCCGGACAGGCGATGGAAACACCATATATTTT
CDR3aa: CASSRTGDGNTIYF

d_gene: NA
abundance: NA
j_gene: TRBJ2-7
v_gene: TRBV4-1
CDR3nt: TGCGCCAGCAGCCAAAGCCGACTCGACGAGCAGTACTTC
CDR3aa: CASSQSRLDEQYF

d_gene: NA
abundance: NA
j_gene: TRBJ2-2
v_gene: TRBV25-1
CDR3nt: TGTGCCAGCAGTCGAGGAGGGGGGACCGGGGAGCTGTTTTTT
CDR3aa: CASSRGGGTGELFF

d_gene: NA
abundance: once
j_gene: TRBJ2-7
v_gene: TRBV2
CDR3nt: TGTGCCAGCGGCCCCACCCTGGGGACCTACGAGCAGTACTTC
CDR3aa: CASGPTLGTYEQYF

d_gene: NA
abundance: once
j_gene: TRBJ1-2
v_gene: TRBV6-4
CDR3nt: TGTGCCAGCAGTGACCCTGGGGGGCTGTCCCCGCCTAACTATGGCTACACCTTC
CDR3aa: CASSDPGGLSPPNYGYTF

d_gene: NA
abundance: once
j_gene: TRBJ2-5
v_gene: TRBV4-1
CDR3nt: TGCGCCAGCAGCCAAGACCACCCCGGGACTGCTATCCAAGAGACCCAGTACTTC
CDR3aa: CASSQDHPGTAIQETQYF

d_gene: NA
abundance: NA
j_gene: TRBJ2-7
v_gene: TRBV2
CDR3nt: TGTGCCAGCAGTGATATAGGAGGCGAGTACTTC
CDR3aa: CASSDIGGEYF

d_gene: TRBD2
abundance: NA
j_gene: TRBJ2-1
v_gene: TRBV7-6
CDR3nt: TGTGCCAGCAGCTCTAGCGGGAGGGCCAATGAGCAGTTCTTC
CDR3aa: CASSSSGRANEQFF

d_gene: TRBD1
abundance: NA
j_gene: TRBJ1-1
v_gene: TRBV19
CDR3nt: TGTGCCAGTAGTGGGACAGTGAACACTGAAGCTTTCTTT
CDR3aa: CASSGTVNTEAFF

d_gene: NA
abundance: NA
j_gene: TRBJ2-5
v_gene: TRBV25-1
CDR3nt: TGTGCCAGCAGTGATTACTCGCGACCCCGGGAGACCCAGTACTTC
CDR3aa: CASSDYSRPRETQYF

d_gene: TRBD1
abundance: NA
j_gene: TRBJ2-7
v_gene: TRBV7-2
CDR3nt: TGTGCCAGCAGCCCATCCGGGACAGGTCCTACCTACGAGCAGTACTTC
CDR3aa: CASSPSGTGPTYEQYF

d_gene: NA
abundance: once
j_gene: TRBJ1-1
v_gene: TRBV20-1
CDR3nt: TGCAGTGCTAGAAGCGATGCTGAAGCTTTCTTT
CDR3aa: CSARSDAEAFF

d_gene: TRBD2
abundance: NA
j_gene: TRBJ2-1
v_gene: TRBV30
CDR3nt: TGTGCCTGGAGGACTAGCGGGGGGACATATGAGCAGTTCTTC
CDR3aa: CAWRTSGGTYEQFF

d_gene: NA
abundance: NA
j_gene: TRBJ2-7
v_gene: TRBV5-1
CDR3nt: TGCGCCAGCAGCTTCGAAGGAGGTGACGAGCAGTACTTC
CDR3aa: CASSFEGGDEQYF

d_gene: NA
abundance: NA
j_gene: TRBJ2-7
v_gene: TRBV19
CDR3nt: TGTGCCAGTAGTTTGACAGTGACGGCCTACGAGCAGTACTTC
CDR3aa: CASSLTVTAYEQYF

d_gene: NA
abundance: NA
j_gene: TRBJ1-3
v_gene: TRBV7-6
CDR3nt: TGTGCCAGCAGCTTAGTTCCGGGGACGGGAAACACCATATATTTT
CDR3aa: CASSLVPGTGNTIYF

d_gene: NA
abundance: once
j_gene: TRBJ1-1
v_gene: TRBV30
CDR3nt: TGTGCCTGGACCCTAGCAGGGGAGACTGAAGCTTTCTTT
CDR3aa: CAWTLAGETEAFF

d_gene: NA
abundance: NA
j_gene: TRBJ2-7
v_gene: TRBV19
CDR3nt: TGTGCCAGTAGTACAGGCACTTTTTCCTACGAGCAGTACTTC
CDR3aa: CASSTGTFSYEQYF

d_gene: TRBD2
abundance: NA
j_gene: TRBJ2-1
v_gene: TRBV7-3
CDR3nt: TGTGCCAGCAGCTTAAGCGGGGGGGGGAATGAGCAGTTCTTC
CDR3aa: CASSLSGGGNEQFF

d_gene: TRBD1
abundance: NA
j_gene: TRBJ2-5
v_gene: TRBV30
CDR3nt: TGTGCCTGGAGTGTCGGGACAGGAGAACAAGAGACCCAGTACTTC
CDR3aa: CAWSVGTGEQETQYF

d_gene: NA
abundance: NA
j_gene: TRBJ2-5
v_gene: TRBV6-1
CDR3nt: TGTGCCAGCAGTGAAATACTTTTGGAGACCCAGTACTTC
CDR3aa: CASSEILLETQYF

d_gene: NA
abundance: NA
j_gene: TRBJ1-1
v_gene: TRBV7-6
CDR3nt: TGTGCCAGCAGCGCACTACAGGGAGTCATGAACACTGAAGCTTTCTTT
CDR3aa: CASSALQGVMNTEAFF

d_gene: NA
abundance: NA
j_gene: TRBJ2-3
v_gene: TRBV5-1
CDR3nt: TGCGCCAGCAGCTTGGACCAAACCACGCAGTATTTT
CDR3aa: CASSLDQTTQYF

d_gene: NA
abundance: NA
j_gene: TRBJ2-1
v_gene: TRBV29-1
CDR3nt: TGCAGCGACCGCCGGGACGTCGAAGACAATGAGCAGTTCTTC
CDR3aa: CSDRRDVEDNEQFF

d_gene: NA
abundance: NA
j_gene: TRBJ1-1
v_gene: TRBV29-1
CDR3nt: TGCAGCGCCAGAGGCAGGGTCACTGAAGCTTTCTTT
CDR3aa: CSARGRVTEAFF

d_gene: NA
abundance: NA
j_gene: TRBJ1-1
v_gene: TRBV30
CDR3nt: TGTGCCTGGAACCTAGGGGGGAACACTGAAGCTTTCTTT
CDR3aa: CAWNLGGNTEAFF

d_gene: TRBD1
abundance: NA
j_gene: TRBJ1-2
v_gene: TRBV5-1
CDR3nt: TGCGCCAGCAGCCCGGGACAGGGGGCAATTAACTATGGCTACACCTTC
CDR3aa: CASSPGQGAINYGYTF

d_gene: TRBD1
abundance: NA
j_gene: TRBJ1-5
v_gene: TRBV9
CDR3nt: TGTGCCAGCAGCGCCGGACAGGGAATCGGTCAGCCCCAGCATTTT
CDR3aa: CASSAGQGIGQPQHF

d_gene: TRBD2
abundance: NA
j_gene: TRBJ2-7
v_gene: TRBV30
CDR3nt: TGTGCCTGGAATCTGAATAGCGGGCCCTACGAGCAGTACTTC
CDR3aa: CAWNLNSGPYEQYF

d_gene: TRBD2
abundance: NA
j_gene: TRBJ2-7
v_gene: TRBV30
CDR3nt: TGTGCCTGGAGTCCCCCGGACCGGAGGGTTGGACTAGCGTACTCCTACGAGCAGTACTTC
CDR3aa: CAWSPPDRRVGLAYSYEQYF

d_gene: NA
abundance: NA
j_gene: TRBJ2-1
v_gene: TRBV27
CDR3nt: TGTGCCAGCAGTTTCCAGGGGCGCGACTACAATGAGCAGTTCTTC
CDR3aa: CASSFQGRDYNEQFF

d_gene: NA
abundance: once
j_gene: TRBJ1-4
v_gene: TRBV5-1
CDR3nt: TGCGCCAGCAGCTTGGATCTGGCCCTTAATGAAAAACTGTTTTTT
CDR3aa: CASSLDLALNEKLFF

d_gene: TRBD2
abundance: NA
j_gene: TRBJ2-3
v_gene: TRBV30
CDR3nt: TGTGCCTGGAGACTACGGACTAGCGGGAGTACAGATACGCAGTATTTT
CDR3aa: CAWRLRTSGSTDTQYF

d_gene: TRBD1
abundance: NA
j_gene: TRBJ1-4
v_gene: TRBV5-6
CDR3nt: TGTGCCAGCAGCTGGGGACAGGGAGGGGAAAAACTGTTTTTT
CDR3aa: CASSWGQGGEKLFF

d_gene: NA
abundance: NA
j_gene: TRBJ1-5
v_gene: TRBV7-6
CDR3nt: TGTGCCAGCAGCTTAGGGGGGGGTTATAGCAATCAGCCCCAGCATTTT
CDR3aa: CASSLGGGYSNQPQHF

d_gene: NA
abundance: NA
j_gene: TRBJ2-7
v_gene: TRBV7-2
CDR3nt: TGTGCCAGCAGCCTCCGGGCCCCCCCTGCCTACGAGCAGTACTTC
CDR3aa: CASSLRAPPAYEQYF

d_gene: TRBD1
abundance: NA
j_gene: TRBJ2-7
v_gene: TRBV29-1
CDR3nt: TGCAGCGTTGAAGGCAAGACAGGGTGGGACGAGCAGTACTTC
CDR3aa: CSVEGKTGWDEQYF

d_gene: TRBD1
abundance: NA
j_gene: TRBJ1-4
v_gene: TRBV2
CDR3nt: TGTGCCAGCGCCCGGGACAGGGAGTTTGAAAAACTGTTTTTT
CDR3aa: CASARDREFEKLFF